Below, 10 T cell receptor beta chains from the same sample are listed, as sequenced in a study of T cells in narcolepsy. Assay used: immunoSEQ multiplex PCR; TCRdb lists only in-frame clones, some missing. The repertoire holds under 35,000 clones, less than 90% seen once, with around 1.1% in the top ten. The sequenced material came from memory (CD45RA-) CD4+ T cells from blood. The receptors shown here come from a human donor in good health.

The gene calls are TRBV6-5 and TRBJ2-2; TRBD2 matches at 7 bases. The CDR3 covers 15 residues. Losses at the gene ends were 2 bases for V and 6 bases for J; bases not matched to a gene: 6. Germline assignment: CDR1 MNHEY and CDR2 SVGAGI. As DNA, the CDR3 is TGTGCCAGCAGTTACCGGGAGCGGGGCGCCGGGGAGCTGTTTTTT. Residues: CASSYRERGAGELFF.

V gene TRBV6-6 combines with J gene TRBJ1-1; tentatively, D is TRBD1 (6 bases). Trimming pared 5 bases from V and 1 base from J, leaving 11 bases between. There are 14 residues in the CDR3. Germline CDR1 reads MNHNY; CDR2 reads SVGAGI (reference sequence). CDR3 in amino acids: CASSERQANTEAFF. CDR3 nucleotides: TGTGCCAGCAGTGAGAGACAGGCGAACACTGAAGCTTTCTTT.

CDR3 residues: CSVDRFSYNEQFF. DNA of the CDR3: TGCAGCGTCGACAGGTTCTCCTACAATGAGCAGTTCTTC. The V and J genes are TRBV29-1 and TRBJ2-1; weak D call: TRBD1 (6 bases). Trimming took off 6 bases at V and 0 bases at J, with 9 bases between the two ends. The CDR3 sequence is 13 residues long. Per germline, CDR1 SQVTM and CDR2 ANQGSEA.

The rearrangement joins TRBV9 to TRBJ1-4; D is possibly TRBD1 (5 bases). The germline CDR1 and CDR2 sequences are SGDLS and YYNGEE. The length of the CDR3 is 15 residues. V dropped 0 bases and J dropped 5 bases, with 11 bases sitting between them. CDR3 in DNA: TGTGCCAGCAGCGTAGACCAGGGACCAAATGAAAAACTGTTTTTT. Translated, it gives CASSVDQGPNEKLFF.

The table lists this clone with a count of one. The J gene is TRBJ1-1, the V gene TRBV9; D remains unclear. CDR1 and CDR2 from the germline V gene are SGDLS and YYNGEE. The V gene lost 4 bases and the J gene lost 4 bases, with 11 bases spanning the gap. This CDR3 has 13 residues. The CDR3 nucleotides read TGTGCCAGCAGCCCTACCACGGGCACTGAAGCTTTCTTT. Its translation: CASSPTTGTEAFF.

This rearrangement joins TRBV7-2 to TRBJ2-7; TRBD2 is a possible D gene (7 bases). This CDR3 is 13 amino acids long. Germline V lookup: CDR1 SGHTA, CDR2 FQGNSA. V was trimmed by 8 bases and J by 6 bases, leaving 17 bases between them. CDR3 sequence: CASGTQGGGEQYF. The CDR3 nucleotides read TGTGCCAGCGGCACACAAGGGGGGGGCGAGCAGTACTTC.

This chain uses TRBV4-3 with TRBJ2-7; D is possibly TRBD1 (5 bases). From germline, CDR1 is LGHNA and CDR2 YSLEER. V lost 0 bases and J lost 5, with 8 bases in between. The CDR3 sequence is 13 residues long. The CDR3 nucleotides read TGCGCCAGCAGCCAAGATAGGGGTCACGAGCAGTACTTC. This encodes CASSQDRGHEQYF.

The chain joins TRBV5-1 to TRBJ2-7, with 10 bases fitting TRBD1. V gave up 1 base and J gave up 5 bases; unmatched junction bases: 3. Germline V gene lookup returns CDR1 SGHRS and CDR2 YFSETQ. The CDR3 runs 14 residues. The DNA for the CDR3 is TGCGCCAGCAGCTTGAGAGGACAGGGGGACGAGCAGTACTTC. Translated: CASSLRGQGDEQYF.

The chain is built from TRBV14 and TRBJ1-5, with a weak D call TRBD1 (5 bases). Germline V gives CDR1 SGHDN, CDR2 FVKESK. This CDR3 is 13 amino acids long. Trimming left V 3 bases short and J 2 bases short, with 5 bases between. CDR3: CASSQGRNQPQHF. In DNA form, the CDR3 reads TGTGCCAGCAGCCAGGGACGCAATCAGCCCCAGCATTTT.

CDR3 coding DNA: TGTGCCAGCAGCGTCGAGAGCTCCTACGAGCAGTACTTC. This gives the protein CASSVESSYEQYF. The chain carries TRBV9 and TRBJ2-7; D is undetermined. Trimming pared 2 bases from V and 0 bases from J, leaving 6 bases between. The length of the CDR3 is 13 residues. Germline loops: CDR1 SGDLS, CDR2 YYNGEE.